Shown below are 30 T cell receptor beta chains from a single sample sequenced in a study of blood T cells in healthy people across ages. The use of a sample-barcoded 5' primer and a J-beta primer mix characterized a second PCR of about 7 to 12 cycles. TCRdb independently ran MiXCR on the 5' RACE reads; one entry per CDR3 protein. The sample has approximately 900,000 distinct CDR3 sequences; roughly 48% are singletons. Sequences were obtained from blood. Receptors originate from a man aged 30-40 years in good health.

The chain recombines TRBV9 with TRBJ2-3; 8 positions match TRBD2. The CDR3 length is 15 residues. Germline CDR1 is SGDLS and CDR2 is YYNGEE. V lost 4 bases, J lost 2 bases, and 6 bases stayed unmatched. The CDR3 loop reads CASSPGGGFTDTQYF. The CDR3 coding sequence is TGTGCCAGCAGCCCGGGCGGGGGGTTCACAGATACGCAGTATTTT.

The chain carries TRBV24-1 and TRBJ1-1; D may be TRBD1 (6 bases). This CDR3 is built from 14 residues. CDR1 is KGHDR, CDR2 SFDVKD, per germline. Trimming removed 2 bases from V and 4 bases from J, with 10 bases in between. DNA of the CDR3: TGTGCCACCAGTGATTCCTCACAGGGCACTGAAGCTTTCTTT. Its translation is CATSDSSQGTEAFF.

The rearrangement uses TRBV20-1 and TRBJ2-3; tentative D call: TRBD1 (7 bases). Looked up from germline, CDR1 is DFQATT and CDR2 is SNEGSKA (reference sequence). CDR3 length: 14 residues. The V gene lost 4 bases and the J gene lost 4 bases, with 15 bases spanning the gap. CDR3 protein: CSATPTGRPDTQYF. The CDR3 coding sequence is TGCAGTGCTACCCCGACAGGGAGGCCAGATACGCAGTATTTT.

CDR3 residues: CASSPLRGQGGELFF. The CDR3, as DNA: TGTGCCAGCAGCCCCTTGCGGGGGCAGGGCGGGGAGCTGTTTTTT. The J gene is TRBJ2-2, the V gene TRBV3-1; tentatively, D is TRBD2 (7 bases). Germline V CDR1 and CDR2: LGHDT, YNNKEL (reference sequence). V shed 4 bases and J shed 7 bases, with 16 bases lying between them. The CDR3 is 15 residues long.

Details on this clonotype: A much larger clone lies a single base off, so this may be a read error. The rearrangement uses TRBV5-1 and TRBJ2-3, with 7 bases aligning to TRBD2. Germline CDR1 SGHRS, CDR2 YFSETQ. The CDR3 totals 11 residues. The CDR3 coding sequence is TGCACCAGCAGGGAGGGAGATACGCAGTATTTT. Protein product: CTSREGDTQYF. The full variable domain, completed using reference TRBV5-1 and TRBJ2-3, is KAGVTQTPRYLIKTRGQQVTLSCSPISGHRSVSWYQQTPGQGLQFLFEYFSETQRNKGNFPGRFSGRQFSNSRSEMNVSTLELGDSALYLCTSREGDTQYFGPGTRLTVL.

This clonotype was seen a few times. CDR3 amino acids: CASSIEPGANTEAFF. The CDR3 coding sequence is TGTGCCAGTAGTATAGAGCCAGGGGCGAACACTGAAGCTTTCTTT. This chain connects TRBV19 to TRBJ1-1; a possible D gene is TRBD1 (6 bases). The germline V gene encodes CDR1 LNHDA and CDR2 SQIVND (reference sequence). V was clipped by 0 bases and J by 1 base, with 9 bases between them. This CDR3 is built from 15 residues.

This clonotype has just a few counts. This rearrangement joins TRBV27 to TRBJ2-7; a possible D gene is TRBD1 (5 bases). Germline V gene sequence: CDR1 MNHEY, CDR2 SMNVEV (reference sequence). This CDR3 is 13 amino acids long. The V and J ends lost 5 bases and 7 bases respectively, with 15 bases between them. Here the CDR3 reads CASSPSTELEQYF. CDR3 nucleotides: TGTGCCAGCAGTCCTTCGACAGAACTGGAGCAGTACTTC.

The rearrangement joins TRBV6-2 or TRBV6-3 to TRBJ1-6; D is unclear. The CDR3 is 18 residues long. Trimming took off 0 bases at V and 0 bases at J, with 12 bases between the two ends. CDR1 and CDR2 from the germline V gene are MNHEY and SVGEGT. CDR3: CASSYSSPGFSYNSPLHF. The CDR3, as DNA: TGTGCCAGCAGTTACTCCTCTCCTGGTTTCTCCTATAATTCACCCCTCCACTTT.

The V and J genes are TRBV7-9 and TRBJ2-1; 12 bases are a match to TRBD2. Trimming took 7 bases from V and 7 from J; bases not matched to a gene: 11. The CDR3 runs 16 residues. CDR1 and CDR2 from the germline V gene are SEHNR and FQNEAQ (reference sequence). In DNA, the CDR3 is TGTGCCAGCAAGGCGACTAGCGGGGGTAATGTGAATGAGCAGTTCTTC. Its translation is CASKATSGGNVNEQFF.

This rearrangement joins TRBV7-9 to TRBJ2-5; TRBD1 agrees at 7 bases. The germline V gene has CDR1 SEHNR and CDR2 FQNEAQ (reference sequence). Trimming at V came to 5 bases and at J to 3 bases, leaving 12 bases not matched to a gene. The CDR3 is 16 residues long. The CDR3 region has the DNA TGTGCCAGCAGCCCCCAAGTCGGGACAGCTAAAGAGACCCAGTACTTC. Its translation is CASSPQVGTAKETQYF.

The DNA of the CDR3 is TGTGCCAGCAGCTTAGCCTGGTCAGATACGCAGTATTTT. Translation: CASSLAWSDTQYF. The chain combines TRBV7-8 with TRBJ2-3; D gene uncertain. V was pared by 0 bases and J by 4 bases, with 5 bases between. CDR1 is SGHVS, CDR2 FQNEAQ, per germline. The CDR3 length is 13 residues. Filled out from reference TRBV7-8 and TRBJ2-3, the complete variable domain reads GAGVSQSPRYKVAKRGQDVALRCDPISGHVSLFWYQQALGQGPEFLTYFQNEAQLDKSGLPSDRFFAERPEGSVSTLKIQRTQQEDSAVYLCASSLAWSDTQYFGPGTRLTVL.

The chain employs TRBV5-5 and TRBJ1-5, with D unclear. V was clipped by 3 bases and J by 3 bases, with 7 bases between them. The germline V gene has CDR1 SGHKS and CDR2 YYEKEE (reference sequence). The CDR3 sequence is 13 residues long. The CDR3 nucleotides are TGTGCCAGCAGCTCGGGAGTCAATCAGCCCCAGCATTTT. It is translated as CASSSGVNQPQHF.

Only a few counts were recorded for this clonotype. The CDR3 reads CASSYFWRGAYEQYF. Written as DNA, the CDR3 is TGTGCCAGCAGTTACTTTTGGCGGGGGGCCTACGAGCAGTACTTC. The chain couples TRBV6-5 to TRBJ2-5; 8 bases are a match to TRBD2. The J call is doubtful: the DNA matches TRBJ2-7 better. Germline values: CDR1 MNHEY, CDR2 SVGAGI. The CDR3 is 15 residues long.

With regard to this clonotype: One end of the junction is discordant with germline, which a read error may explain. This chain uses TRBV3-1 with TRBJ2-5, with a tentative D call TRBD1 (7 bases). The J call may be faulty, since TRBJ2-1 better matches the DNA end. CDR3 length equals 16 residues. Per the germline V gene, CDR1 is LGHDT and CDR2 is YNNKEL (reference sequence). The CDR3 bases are TGTGTCAGCAGCCAGGGGGTAGCGGTCTACCAAGAGACCCAGTTCTTC. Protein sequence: CVSSQGVAVYQETQFF.

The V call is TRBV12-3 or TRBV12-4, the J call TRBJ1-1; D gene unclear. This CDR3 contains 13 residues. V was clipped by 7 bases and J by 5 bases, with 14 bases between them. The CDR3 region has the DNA TGTGCCAGCACTTTTAGGGAGAGGACTGAAGCTTTCTTT. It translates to CASTFRERTEAFF.

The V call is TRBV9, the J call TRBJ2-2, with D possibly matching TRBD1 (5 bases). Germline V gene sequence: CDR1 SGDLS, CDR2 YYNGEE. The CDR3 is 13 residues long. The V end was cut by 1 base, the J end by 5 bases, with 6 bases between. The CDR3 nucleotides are TGTGCCAGCAGCGTACAGGGTACCGGGGAGCTGTTTTTT. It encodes CASSVQGTGELFF.

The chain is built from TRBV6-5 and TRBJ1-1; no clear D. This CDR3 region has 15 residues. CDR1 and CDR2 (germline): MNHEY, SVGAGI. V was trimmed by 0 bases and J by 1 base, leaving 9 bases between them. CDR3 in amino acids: CASSYSVAANTEAFF. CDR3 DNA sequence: TGTGCCAGCAGTTACTCGGTGGCCGCGAACACTGAAGCTTTCTTT.

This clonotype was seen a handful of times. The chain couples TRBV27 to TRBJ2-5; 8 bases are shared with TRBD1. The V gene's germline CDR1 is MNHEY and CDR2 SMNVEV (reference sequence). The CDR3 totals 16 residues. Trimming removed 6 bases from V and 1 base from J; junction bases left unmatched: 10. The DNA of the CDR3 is TGTGCCAGCAGGGGACAGGTGAAATGGGGCCAAGAGACCCAGTACTTC. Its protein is CASRGQVKWGQETQYF.

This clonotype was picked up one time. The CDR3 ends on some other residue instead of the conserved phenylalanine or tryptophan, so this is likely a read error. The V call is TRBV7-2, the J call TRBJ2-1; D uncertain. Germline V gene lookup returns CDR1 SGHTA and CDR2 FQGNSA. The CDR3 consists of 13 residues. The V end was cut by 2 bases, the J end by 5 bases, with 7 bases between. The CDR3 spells CASSLPEHNEQFS. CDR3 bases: TGTGCCAGCAGCTTACCGGAACACAATGAGCAGTTCTCC.

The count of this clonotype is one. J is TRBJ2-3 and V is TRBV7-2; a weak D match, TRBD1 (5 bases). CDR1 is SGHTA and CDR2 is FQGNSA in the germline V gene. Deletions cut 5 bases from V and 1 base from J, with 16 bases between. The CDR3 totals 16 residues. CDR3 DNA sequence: TGTGCCAGCAGCCCGGGTAGGGGCGCGGGCACAGATACGCAGTATTTT. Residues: CASSPGRGAGTDTQYF.

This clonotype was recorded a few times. The CDR3 here is CASTDSSYEQYF. CDR3 sequence (DNA): TGTGCCAGCACCGACAGTTCCTACGAGCAGTACTTC. The rearrangement joins TRBV6-2 or TRBV6-3 to TRBJ2-7; the D gene is possibly TRBD1 (5 bases). From germline, CDR1 is MNHEY and CDR2 SVGEGT. Trimming removed 7 bases at V and 1 base at J, with 8 bases between. The CDR3 contains 12 residues.

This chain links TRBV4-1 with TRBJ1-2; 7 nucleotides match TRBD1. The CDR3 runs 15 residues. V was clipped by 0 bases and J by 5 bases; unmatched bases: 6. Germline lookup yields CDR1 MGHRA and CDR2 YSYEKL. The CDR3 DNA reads TGCGCCAGCAGCCAAGAAGGACAGGCTGTTTATGGCTACACCTTC. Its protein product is CASSQEGQAVYGYTF.

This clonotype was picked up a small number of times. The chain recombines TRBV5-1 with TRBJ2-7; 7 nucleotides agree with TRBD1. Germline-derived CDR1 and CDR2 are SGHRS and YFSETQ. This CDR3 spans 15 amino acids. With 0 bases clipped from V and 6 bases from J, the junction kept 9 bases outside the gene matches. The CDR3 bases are TGCGCCAGCAGCTTGGCTACAGGGGCGAGCCTCGAGCAGTACTTC. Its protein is CASSLATGASLEQYF.

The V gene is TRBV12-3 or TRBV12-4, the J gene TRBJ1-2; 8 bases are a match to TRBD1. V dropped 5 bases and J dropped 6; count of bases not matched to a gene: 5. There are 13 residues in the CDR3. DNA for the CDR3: TGTGCCAGCAGTCTGTCGGACAGGGATGGCTACACCTTC. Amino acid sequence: CASSLSDRDGYTF.

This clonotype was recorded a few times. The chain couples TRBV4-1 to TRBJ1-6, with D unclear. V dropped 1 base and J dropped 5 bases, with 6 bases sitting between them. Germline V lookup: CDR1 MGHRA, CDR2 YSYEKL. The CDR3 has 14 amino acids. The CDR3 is CASSQGPNNSPLHF. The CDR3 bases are TGCGCCAGCAGCCAAGGTCCCAATAATTCACCCCTCCACTTT.

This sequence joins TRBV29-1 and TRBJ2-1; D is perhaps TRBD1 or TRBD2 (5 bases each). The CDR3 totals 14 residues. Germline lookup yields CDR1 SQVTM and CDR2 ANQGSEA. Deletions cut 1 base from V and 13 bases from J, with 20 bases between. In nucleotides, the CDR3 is TGCAGCGTTGAAGCAGGGATCTCCTCGGGGACCCAGTTCTTC. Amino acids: CSVEAGISSGTQFF.

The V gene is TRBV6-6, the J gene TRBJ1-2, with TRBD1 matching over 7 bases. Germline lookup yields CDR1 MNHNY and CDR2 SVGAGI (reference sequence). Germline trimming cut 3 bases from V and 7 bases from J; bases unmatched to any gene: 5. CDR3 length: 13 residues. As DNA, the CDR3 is TGTGCCAGCAGTTATGTTCAGGGGGGTGGCTACACCTTC. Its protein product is CASSYVQGGGYTF.

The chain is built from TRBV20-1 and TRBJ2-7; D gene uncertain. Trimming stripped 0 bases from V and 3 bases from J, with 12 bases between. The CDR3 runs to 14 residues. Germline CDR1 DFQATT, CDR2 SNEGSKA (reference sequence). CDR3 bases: TGCAGTGCTAGAGAGTCTGGGGTCCTCTACGAGCAGTACTTC. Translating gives CSARESGVLYEQYF.

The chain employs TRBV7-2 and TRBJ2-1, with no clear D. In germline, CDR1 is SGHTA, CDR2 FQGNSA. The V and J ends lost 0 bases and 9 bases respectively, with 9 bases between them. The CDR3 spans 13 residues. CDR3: CASSLATSPEQFF. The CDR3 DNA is TGTGCCAGCAGCTTAGCGACCAGCCCTGAGCAGTTCTTC.

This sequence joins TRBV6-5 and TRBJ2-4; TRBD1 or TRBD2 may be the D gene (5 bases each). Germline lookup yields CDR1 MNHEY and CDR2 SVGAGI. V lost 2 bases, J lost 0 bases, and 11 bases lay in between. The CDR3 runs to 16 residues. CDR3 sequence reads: CASSYGGPLAKNIQYF. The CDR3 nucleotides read TGTGCCAGCAGTTACGGGGGACCACTAGCCAAAAACATTCAGTACTTC.